This T cell receptor beta chain was profiled in a study of blood T cell repertoires in COVID-19 (dated by TCRdb to the early 2020s). Context from the whole study: Samples from collaborators originated in the United States, Italy and Spain and spanned both the acute and convalescent phases of COVID-19. The prospective study material was composed of cDNA or gDNA derived from T cells, B-cell-depleted T cells, or PBMCs. The dataset comprised deeply sampled blood TCRbeta repertoires from subjects exposed to, actively infected with, or recovered from COVID-19. A freely available public database, intended as a resource for researchers studying the immune response to SARS-CoV-2, is where the repertoires were released. Samples were obtained from the ongoing ImmuneRACE study (first 160 participants) and from approximately 1,200 subjects provided by 6 global collaborators. The sample metadata nearly always contained a de-identified subject ID, COVID-19 status, age in years and sex. Where available, HLA class I and class II types were obtained from metadata supplied by the sample provider rather than from assay-based typing. Here is what the overall study found, with its caveats: The amount of clinical and demographic metadata varied by source and participant and was provided uncurated.

Note on this clone: The target of this receptor is not known. No base quality values were provided; no much bigger clone lies one nucleotide off.

Participants in the prospective study were enrolled through a virtual design, were aged roughly 18 to 100 years, and lived in roughly 26 United States geographic areas. Cohort assignment in the prospective study relied on participant-reported clinical history from a screening survey and a study questionnaire. ImmuneRACE Cohort 3 recovered participants were defined by two consecutive negative NP/OP PCR tests, healthcare professional clearance, or symptom resolution. Mobile phlebotomists in the prospective study collected whole blood, serum and a nasopharyngeal or oropharyngeal swab from every participant. Participants in the prospective study had the option to provide additional blood draws and questionnaires over an approximately two-month period. Before DNA extraction, prospective study blood samples were shipped either frozen or at room temperature. TCRbeta CDR3 regions were amplified from genomic DNA by means of the immunoSEQ Assay, a bias-controlled multiplex PCR. In the paper's pipeline: Nucleated cell counts per sample were estimated from amplification of reference gene primers within the assay. To quantify the absolute abundance of each unique TCRbeta CDR3 rearrangement, sequence reads were collapsed and filtered. Productive Simpson clonality was computed per sample as the square root of Simpson's diversity index over productive rearrangements. TCRdb provides this immuneACCESS table in a form limited to in-frame rearrangements. Some clones are lacking; in checked studies, under half of them reflect an unresolved V gene, and why the rest are absent is not known. The DNA was the basis for D and trimming; V, J and clone size are from that table. The sample table holds fewer than 250,000 clones, of which roughly 82% were seen once. The ten largest clones add up to approximately 2.1% of the sample.

The CDR3 goes from the cysteine to the phenylalanine over 14 residues. The retained sequence is limited to the CDR3, 42 bases, with the frame set at the first base. V is pared back by 6 bases and J by 7 bases, with 13 bases lying between the germline termini. Via the germline V gene, CDR1 is KGHSH and CDR2 LQKENI. The source is a woman in her forties or fifties who had recovered from COVID-19. The sequencing input was PBMCs or T cells enriched from blood (not recorded which). The sequence links TRBV18 to TRBJ1-6; D gene: possibly TRBD1, on 6 matching bases. In nucleotide form, the sequence is TGTGCCAGCTCTCCAACGCAGGGGAATTCACCCCTCCACTTT. Translated, it gives CASSPTQGNSPLHF.